This is a list of T cell receptor beta chains from one sample in a study of T cell responses to AZD1222 COVID-19 vaccine. Assay: immunoSEQ multiplex PCR; the TCRdb copy retains only in-frame clones and omits some. This sample has around 87,000 clones; approximately 91% occur once, and the top ten carry about 24%. The specimen comprised peripheral blood, sampled on day 0 of AZD1222 vaccination. These receptors all stem from an adult in good health. The CDR3 runs from the conserved cysteine through the conserved F or W. The D gene is left open where the match is weak. Rows may omit the clone size; those that give it use once, few, many or a size class.

J,D,V,size,CDR3,DNA
TRBJ1-6,TRBD1,TRBV4-3,-,CASSQATGVSPLHF,TGCGCCAGCAGCCAGGCGACAGGGGTTTCACCCCTCCACTTT
TRBJ1-2,TRBD1,TRBV9,once,CASSVVGQGSYGYTF,TGTGCCAGCAGCGTAGTGGGACAGGGGAGCTATGGCTACACCTTC
TRBJ2-3,-,TRBV7-9,-,CASSLATWDTQYF,TGTGCCAGCAGCTTAGCGACCTGGGATACGCAGTATTTT
TRBJ1-1,TRBD1,TRBV3-1/TRBV3-2,-,CASSSRDSGNTEAFF,TGTGCCAGCAGCAGCCGGGACAGCGGGAACACTGAAGCTTTCTTT
TRBJ2-2,-,TRBV7-6,-,CASSLAGGTVTGELFF,TGTGCCAGCAGCTTAGCGGGGGGTACTGTCACCGGGGAGCTGTTTTTT
TRBJ1-5,-,TRBV3-1/TRBV3-2,-,CASSQRGGNQPQHF,TGTGCCAGCAGCCAAAGGGGGGGAAATCAGCCCCAGCATTTT
TRBJ1-1,TRBD1,TRBV6-4,-,CASSGDRGTEAFF,TGTGCCAGCAGTGGGGACAGAGGTACTGAAGCTTTCTTT
TRBJ1-1,-,TRBV5-1,-,CASSLEGTEAFF,TGCGCCAGCAGCCTGGAGGGGACTGAAGCTTTCTTT
TRBJ2-7,TRBD1,TRBV6-6,-,CASSYPDRGYEQYF,TGTGCCAGCAGTTACCCGGACAGGGGCTACGAGCAGTACTTC
TRBJ1-2,-,TRBV25-1,once,CASSSAGRGLTF,TGTGCCAGCTCCTCTGCCGGACGTGGTCTCACCTTC